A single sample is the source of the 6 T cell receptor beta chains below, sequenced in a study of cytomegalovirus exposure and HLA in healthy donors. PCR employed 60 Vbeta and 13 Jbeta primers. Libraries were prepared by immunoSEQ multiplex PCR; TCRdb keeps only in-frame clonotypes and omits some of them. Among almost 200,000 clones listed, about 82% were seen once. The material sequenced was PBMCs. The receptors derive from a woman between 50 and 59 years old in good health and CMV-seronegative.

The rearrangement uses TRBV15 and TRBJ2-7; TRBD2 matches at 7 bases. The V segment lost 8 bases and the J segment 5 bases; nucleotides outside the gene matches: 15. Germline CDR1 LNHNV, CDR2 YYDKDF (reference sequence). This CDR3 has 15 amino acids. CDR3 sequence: CATPRGVRAPHEQYF. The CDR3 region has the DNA TGTGCCACCCCACGGGGGGTCCGGGCCCCCCACGAGCAGTACTTC. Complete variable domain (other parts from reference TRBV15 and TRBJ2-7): DAMVIQNPRYQVTQFGKPVTLSCSQTLNHNVMYWYQQKSSQAPKLLFHYYDKDFNNEADTPDNFQSRRPNTSFCFLDIRSPGLGDTAMYLCATPRGVRAPHEQYFGPGTRLTVT.

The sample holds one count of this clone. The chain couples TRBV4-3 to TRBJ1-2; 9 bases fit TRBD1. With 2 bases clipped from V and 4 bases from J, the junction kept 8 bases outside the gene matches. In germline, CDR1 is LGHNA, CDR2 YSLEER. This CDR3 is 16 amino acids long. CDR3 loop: CASSQFWTGVSYGYTF. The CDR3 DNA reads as TGCGCCAGCAGCCAATTCTGGACAGGGGTAAGCTATGGCTACACCTTC.

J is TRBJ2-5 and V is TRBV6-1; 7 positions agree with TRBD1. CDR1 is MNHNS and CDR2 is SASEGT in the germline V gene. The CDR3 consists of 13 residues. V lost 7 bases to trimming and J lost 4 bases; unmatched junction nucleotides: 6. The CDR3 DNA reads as TGTGCCAGCACCAGATGGACAGGAGAGACCCAGTACTTC. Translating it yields CASTRWTGETQYF.

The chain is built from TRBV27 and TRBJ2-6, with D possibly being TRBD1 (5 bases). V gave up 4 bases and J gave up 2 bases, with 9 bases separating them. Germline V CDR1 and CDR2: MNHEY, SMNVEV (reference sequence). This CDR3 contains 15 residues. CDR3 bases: TGTGCCAGCAGTTATAAGGGGACTGGGGCCAACGTCCTGACTTTC. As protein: CASSYKGTGANVLTF.

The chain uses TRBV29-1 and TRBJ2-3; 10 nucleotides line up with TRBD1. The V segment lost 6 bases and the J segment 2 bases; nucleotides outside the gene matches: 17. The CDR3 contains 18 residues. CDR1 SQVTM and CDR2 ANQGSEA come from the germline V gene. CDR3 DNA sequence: TGCAGCGTCCTCCATTGGGTGAGACAGGGGGCGTCCACAGATACGCAGTATTTT. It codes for CSVLHWVRQGASTDTQYF.

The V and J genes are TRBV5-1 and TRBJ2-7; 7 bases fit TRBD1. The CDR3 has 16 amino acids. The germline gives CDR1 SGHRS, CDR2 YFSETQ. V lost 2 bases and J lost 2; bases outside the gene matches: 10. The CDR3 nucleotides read TGCGCCAGCAGCTTTTTTCTTTCCGGGACAGCCTACGAGCAGTACTTC. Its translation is CASSFFLSGTAYEQYF.